This paragraph covers one T cell receptor (beta chain) sequence. In the authors' workflow: Amplified reference gene primers provided the basis for estimating nucleated cell counts. Using immunoSEQ multiplex PCR, the repertoire was profiled, and TCRdb retains in-frame clones only, with some absent. Clone size and the V and J calls come from that table; the DNA yielded D and trimming. Of about 270,000 clones listed, around 86% are singletons. Germline CDR1 WNHNN, CDR2 SYGVQD (reference sequence). The CDR3 contains 15 residues. Trimming took 2 bases from V and 4 from J, leaving 15 bases between them. This sample was taken from a study of blood T cell repertoires in COVID-19. Whole-study context: The United States, Italy and Spain provided the acute and convalescent COVID-19 samples. Sources were T cells, B-cell-depleted T cells, or PBMCs; the material itself was cDNA or gDNA.

The TCR sequence derives from a man aged 40-55 years with active or convalescent COVID-19. This chain links TRBV10-1 with TRBJ2-7, with a weak D call TRBD1 (5 bases). Source material: peripheral blood. The CDR3 sequence: CASSENYQKGYEQYF. CDR3 DNA sequence: TGCGCCAGCAGTGAGAACTACCAGAAGGGGTACGAGCAGTACTTC.